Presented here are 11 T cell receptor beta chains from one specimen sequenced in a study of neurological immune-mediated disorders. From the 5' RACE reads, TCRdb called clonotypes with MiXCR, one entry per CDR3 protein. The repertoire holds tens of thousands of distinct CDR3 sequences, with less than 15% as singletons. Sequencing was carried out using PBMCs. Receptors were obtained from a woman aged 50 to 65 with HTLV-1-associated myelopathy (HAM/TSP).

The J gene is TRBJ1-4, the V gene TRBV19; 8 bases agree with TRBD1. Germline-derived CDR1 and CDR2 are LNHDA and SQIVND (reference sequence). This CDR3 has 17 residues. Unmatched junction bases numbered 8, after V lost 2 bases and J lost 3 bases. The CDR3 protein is CASSIRYRGTANEKLFF. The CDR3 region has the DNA TGTGCCAGTAGTATACGGTACAGGGGGACGGCTAATGAAAAACTGTTTTTT. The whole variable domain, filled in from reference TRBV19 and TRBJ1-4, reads DGGITQSPKYLFRKEGQNVTLSCEQNLNHDAMYWYRQDPGQGLRLIYYSQIVNDFQKGDIAEGYSVSREKKESFPLTVTSAQKNPTAFYLCASSIRYRGTANEKLFFGSGTQLSVL.

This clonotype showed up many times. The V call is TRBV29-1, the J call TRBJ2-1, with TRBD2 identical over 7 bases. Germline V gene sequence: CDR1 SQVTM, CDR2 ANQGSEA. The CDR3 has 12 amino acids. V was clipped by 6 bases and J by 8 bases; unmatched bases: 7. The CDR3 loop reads CSVGDYEDEQFF. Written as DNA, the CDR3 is TGCAGCGTCGGGGACTATGAAGATGAGCAGTTCTTC.

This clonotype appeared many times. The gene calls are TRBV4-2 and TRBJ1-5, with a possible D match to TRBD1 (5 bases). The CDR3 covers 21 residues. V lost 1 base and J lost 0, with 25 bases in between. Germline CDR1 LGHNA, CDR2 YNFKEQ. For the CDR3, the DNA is TGTGCCAGCAGCCAAGTCTTTGGGTCGGGACGATCATTGCTTAGCAATCAGCCCCAGCATTTT. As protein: CASSQVFGSGRSLLSNQPQHF.

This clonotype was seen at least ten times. The CDR3 is CASSALRISSYNEQFF. As DNA, the CDR3 is TGTGCCAGCAGTGCACTCAGGATATCCTCCTACAATGAGCAGTTCTTC. The chain employs TRBV12-3 or TRBV12-4 and TRBJ2-1; D gene uncertain. The CDR3 loop spans 16 amino acids. Trimming removed 5 bases from V and 0 bases from J, with 14 bases in between.

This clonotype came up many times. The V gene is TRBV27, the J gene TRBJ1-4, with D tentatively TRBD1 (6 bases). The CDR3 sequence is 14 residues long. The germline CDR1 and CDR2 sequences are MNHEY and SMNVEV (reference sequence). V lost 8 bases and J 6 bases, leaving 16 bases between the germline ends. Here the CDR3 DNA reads TGTGCCAGCTCGACAGGATACGAATATGAAAAACTGTTTTTT. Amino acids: CASSTGYEYEKLFF. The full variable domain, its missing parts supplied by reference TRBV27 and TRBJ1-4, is EAQVTQNPRYLITVTGKKLTVTCSQNMNHEYMSWYRQDPGLGLRQIYYSMNVEVTDKGDVPEGYKVSRKEKRNFPLILESPSPNQTSLYFCASSTGYEYEKLFFGSGTQLSVL.

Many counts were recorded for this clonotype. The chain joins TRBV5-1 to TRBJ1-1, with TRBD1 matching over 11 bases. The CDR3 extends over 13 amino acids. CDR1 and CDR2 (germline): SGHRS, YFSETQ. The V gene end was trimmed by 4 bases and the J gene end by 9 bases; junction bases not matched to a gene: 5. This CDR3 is CASSTGQGAKAFF. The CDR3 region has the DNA TGCGCCAGCAGCACCGGACAGGGGGCAAAAGCTTTCTTT.

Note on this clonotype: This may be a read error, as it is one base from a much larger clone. CDR3: CASRPGGGARTDTQYF. The CDR3 DNA is TGTGCCAGCAGGCCCGGCGGGGGGGCGCGGACAGATACGCAGTATTTT. This chain joins TRBV5-5 and TRBJ2-3; 9 bases are shared with TRBD2. The J segment lost 3 bases and the V segment lost 5 bases, leaving 10 bases of the junction unmatched. The CDR3 totals 16 residues. Germline assignment: CDR1 SGHKS and CDR2 YYEKEE (reference sequence).

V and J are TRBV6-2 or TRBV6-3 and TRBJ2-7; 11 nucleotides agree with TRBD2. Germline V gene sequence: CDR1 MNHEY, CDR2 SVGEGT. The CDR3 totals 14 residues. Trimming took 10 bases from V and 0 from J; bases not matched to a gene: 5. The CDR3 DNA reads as TGTGCCACCTCCCTAGCGGGGGGCTCCTACGAGCAGTACTTC. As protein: CATSLAGGSYEQYF.

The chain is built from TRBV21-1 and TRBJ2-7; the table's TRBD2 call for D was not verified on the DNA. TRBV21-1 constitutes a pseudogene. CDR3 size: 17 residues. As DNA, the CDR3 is TGTGCCAGCAACAAAAAGAGGGGCCGGGCCCTTCCCTTCGAGCAGTACGTC. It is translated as CASNKKRGRALPFEQYV.

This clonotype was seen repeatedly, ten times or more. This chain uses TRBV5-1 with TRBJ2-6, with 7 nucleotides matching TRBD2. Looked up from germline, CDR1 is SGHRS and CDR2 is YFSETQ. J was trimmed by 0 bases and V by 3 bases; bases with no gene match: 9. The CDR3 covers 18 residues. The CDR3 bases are TGCGCCAGCAGCTACAGTAGGGGAGGGAGCTCTGGGGCCAACGTCCTGACTTTC. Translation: CASSYSRGGSSGANVLTF.

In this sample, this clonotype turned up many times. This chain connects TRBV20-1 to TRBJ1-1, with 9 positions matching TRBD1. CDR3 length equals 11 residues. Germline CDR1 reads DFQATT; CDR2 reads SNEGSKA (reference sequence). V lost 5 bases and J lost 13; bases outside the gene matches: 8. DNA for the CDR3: TGCAGTGCTCCCCGGGACAGGGTGGGTTTCTTT. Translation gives CSAPRDRVGFF.